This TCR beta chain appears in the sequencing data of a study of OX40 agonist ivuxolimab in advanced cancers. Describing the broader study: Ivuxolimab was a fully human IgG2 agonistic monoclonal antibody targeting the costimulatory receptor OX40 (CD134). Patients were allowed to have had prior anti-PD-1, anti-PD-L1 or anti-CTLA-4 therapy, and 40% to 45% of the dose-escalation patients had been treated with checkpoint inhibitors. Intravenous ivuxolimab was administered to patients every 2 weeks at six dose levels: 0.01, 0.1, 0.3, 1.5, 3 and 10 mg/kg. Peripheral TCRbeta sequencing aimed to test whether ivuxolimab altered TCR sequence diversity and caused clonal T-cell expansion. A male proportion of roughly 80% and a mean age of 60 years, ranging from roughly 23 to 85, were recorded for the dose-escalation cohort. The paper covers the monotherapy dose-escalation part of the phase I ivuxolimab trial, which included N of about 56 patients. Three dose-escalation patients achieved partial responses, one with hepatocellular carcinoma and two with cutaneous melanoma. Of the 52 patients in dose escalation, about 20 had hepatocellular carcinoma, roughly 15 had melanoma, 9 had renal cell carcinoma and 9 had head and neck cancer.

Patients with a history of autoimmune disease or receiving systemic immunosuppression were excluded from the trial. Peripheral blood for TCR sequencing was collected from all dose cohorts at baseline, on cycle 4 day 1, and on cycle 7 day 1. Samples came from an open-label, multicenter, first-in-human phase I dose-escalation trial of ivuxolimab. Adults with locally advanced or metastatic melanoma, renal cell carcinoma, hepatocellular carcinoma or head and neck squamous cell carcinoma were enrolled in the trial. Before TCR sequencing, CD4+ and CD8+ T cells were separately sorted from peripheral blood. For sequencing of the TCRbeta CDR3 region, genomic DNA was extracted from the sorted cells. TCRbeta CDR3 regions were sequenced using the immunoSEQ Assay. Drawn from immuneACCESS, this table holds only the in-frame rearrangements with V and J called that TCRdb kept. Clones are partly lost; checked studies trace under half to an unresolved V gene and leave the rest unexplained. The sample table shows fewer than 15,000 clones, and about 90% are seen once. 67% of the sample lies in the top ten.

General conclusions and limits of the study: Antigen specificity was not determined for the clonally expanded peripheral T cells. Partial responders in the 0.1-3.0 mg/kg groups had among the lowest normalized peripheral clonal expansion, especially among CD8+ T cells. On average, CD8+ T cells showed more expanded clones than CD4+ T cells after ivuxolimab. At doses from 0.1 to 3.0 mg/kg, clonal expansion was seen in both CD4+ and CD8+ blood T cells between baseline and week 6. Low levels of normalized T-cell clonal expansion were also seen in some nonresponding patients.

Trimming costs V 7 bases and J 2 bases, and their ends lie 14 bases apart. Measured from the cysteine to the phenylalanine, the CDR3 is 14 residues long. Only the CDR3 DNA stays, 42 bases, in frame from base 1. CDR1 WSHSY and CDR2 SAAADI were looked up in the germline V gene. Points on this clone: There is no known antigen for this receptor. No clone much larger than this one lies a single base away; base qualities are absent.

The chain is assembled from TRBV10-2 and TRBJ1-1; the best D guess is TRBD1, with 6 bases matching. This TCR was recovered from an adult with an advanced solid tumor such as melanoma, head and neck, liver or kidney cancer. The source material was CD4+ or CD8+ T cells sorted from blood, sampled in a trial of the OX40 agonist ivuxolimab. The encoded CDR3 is CASNTGPGNTEAFF. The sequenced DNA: TGCGCCAGCAACACAGGGCCGGGTAACACTGAAGCTTTCTTT.